These 25 T cell receptor beta chains were sequenced from one sample in a study of early stage breast cancer tumors. Repertoires were generated with immunoSEQ multiplex PCR, while TCRdb's copy carries only in-frame clones and drops some. The table shows 25,000 to 35,000 clones, with about 80% occurring only once. The source material was blood. The receptors stem from a person aged 55 to 75 with breast cancer.

This chain uses TRBV4-1 with TRBJ2-7, with 7 bases that match TRBD1. This CDR3 region has 16 residues. Germline V CDR1 and CDR2: MGHRA, YSYEKL. After removal of 0 bases from V and 3 bases from J, the junction contained 8 bases not matched to a gene. CDR3 region: CASSQDGTEGVYEQYF. The CDR3 region has the DNA TGCGCCAGCAGCCAAGATGGGACAGAGGGGGTCTACGAGCAGTACTTC.

The V gene is TRBV28, the J gene TRBJ2-7; perhaps TRBD1 as D (6 bases). V was trimmed by 6 bases and J by 2 bases, leaving 23 bases between them. The CDR3 runs 17 residues. Germline CDR1 is MDHEN and CDR2 is SYDVKM. The CDR3 nucleotides are TGTGCCAGCAGCCTCCCCAAGACAGGACGGGAAACCTACGAGCAGTACTTC. This codes for CASSLPKTGRETYEQYF.

V gene TRBV5-4 combines with J gene TRBJ2-3; 12 nucleotides line up with TRBD2. The V gene's germline CDR1 is SGHNT and CDR2 YYREEE (reference sequence). This CDR3 region has 17 residues. Trimming at V came to 5 bases and at J to 2 bases, leaving 9 bases not matched to a gene. The CDR3 DNA follows: TGTGCCAGCAGTTCCCGAAGACTAGCGGGGGCCACAGATACGCAGTATTTT. Protein sequence: CASSSRRLAGATDTQYF. Full variable domain (missing parts from reference TRBV5-4 and TRBJ2-3): ETGVTQSPTHLIKTRGQQVTLRCSSQSGHNTVSWYQQALGQGPQFIFQYYREEENGRGNFPPRFSGLQFPNYSSELNVNALELDDSALYLCASSSRRLAGATDTQYFGPGTRLTVL.

The chain employs TRBV5-6 and TRBJ2-2; 9 bases are a match to TRBD2. The CDR3 spans 17 residues. With V trimmed by 5 bases and J by 1 base, 9 bases remained unmatched. CDR1 and CDR2 (germline): SGHDT, YYEEEE. The CDR3 sequence: CASRPKLLAGNTGELFF. As DNA, the CDR3 is TGTGCCAGCAGACCTAAACTACTAGCGGGGAACACCGGGGAGCTGTTTTTT.

The rearrangement joins TRBV5-8 to TRBJ2-1; 7 bases are a match to TRBD2. Germline V gene lookup returns CDR1 SGHTS and CDR2 YDEGEE. J was trimmed by 3 bases and V by 6 bases; bases with no gene match: 9. This CDR3 comprises 15 residues. The CDR3: CASTGGSGIYNEQFF. The CDR3 DNA is TGTGCCAGCACCGGGGGAAGCGGGATCTACAATGAGCAGTTCTTC.

This chain links TRBV15 with TRBJ1-2, with a possible D match to TRBD1 (6 bases). Germline CDR1 reads LNHNV; CDR2 reads YYDKDF (reference sequence). This CDR3 has 14 amino acids. Trimming cost V 1 base and J 8 bases, with 14 bases left between them. The CDR3 region has the DNA TGTGCCACCAGCAGAGGGGGGACATCGGGGGGCTACACCTTC. Its protein is CATSRGGTSGGYTF.

The gene calls are TRBV27 and TRBJ2-7, with TRBD2 identical over 10 bases. CDR3 size: 13 residues. Germline V gives CDR1 MNHEY, CDR2 SMNVEV (reference sequence). V was pared by 6 bases and J by 2 bases, with 1 base of the junction left unmatched. The CDR3 coding sequence is TGTGCCAGCAGACTAGCGGGACCCTACGAGCAGTACTTC. Translation: CASRLAGPYEQYF.

The count of this clone is one. J is TRBJ2-2 and V is TRBV19; 7 positions agree with TRBD1. Germline CDR1 reads LNHDA; CDR2 reads SQIVND (reference sequence). V gave up 5 bases and J gave up 2 bases; unmatched junction bases: 5. The CDR3 extends over 15 amino acids. CDR3 sequence reads: CASSPGTVNTGELFF. Here the CDR3 DNA reads TGTGCCAGTAGTCCCGGGACAGTCAACACCGGGGAGCTGTTTTTT.

This clone was observed a single time. The chain recombines TRBV7-9 with TRBJ2-1; TRBD2 aligns across 8 bases. From germline, CDR1 is SEHNR and CDR2 FQNEAQ (reference sequence). Unmatched junction bases numbered 11, after V lost 5 bases and J lost 5 bases. The CDR3 totals 16 residues. DNA of the CDR3: TGTGCCAGCAGCCGTCCCCCAGCGGGAGATGACAATGAGCAGTTCTTC. It is translated as CASSRPPAGDDNEQFF.

This chain joins TRBV5-3 and TRBJ2-7; no definite D call. TRBV5-3 is known as an ORF, though its function is uncertain. The CDR3 totals 8 residues. The CDR3 DNA reads as TGTCCCTTCCCCGAGCAGTACTTC. Translated: CPFPEQYF.

This clone has just one count. V usage is TRBV9 and J usage is TRBJ2-5; weak D call: TRBD2 (5 bases). The CDR3 covers 15 residues. Trimming stripped 4 bases from V and 5 bases from J, with 18 bases between. Germline V gene data show CDR1 as SGDLS and CDR2 as YYNGEE. The CDR3 spells CASSCRDFGRETQYF. The CDR3 DNA reads TGTGCCAGCAGCTGCCGGGATTTTGGGCGGGAGACCCAGTACTTC. The full variable domain, its missing parts supplied by reference TRBV9 and TRBJ2-5, is DSGVTQTPKHLITATGQRVTLRCSPRSGDLSVYWYQQSLDQGLQFLIQYYNGEERAKGNILERFSAQQFPDLHSELNLSSLELGDSALYFCASSCRDFGRETQYFGPGTRLLVL.

This chain connects TRBV5-1 to TRBJ2-7; a weak D match, TRBD2 (6 bases). This CDR3 contains 15 residues. V was trimmed by 3 bases and J by 1 base, leaving 14 bases between them. The germline V gene has CDR1 SGHRS and CDR2 YFSETQ. The CDR3: CASSSPPGVSYEQYF. CDR3 coding DNA: TGCGCCAGCAGCTCGCCCCCGGGGGTTTCCTACGAGCAGTACTTC. The variable domain in full, with the rest retrieved from reference TRBV5-1 and TRBJ2-7, is KAGVTQTPRYLIKTRGQQVTLSCSPISGHRSVSWYQQTPGQGLQFLFEYFSETQRNKGNFPGRFSGRQFSNSRSEMNVSTLELGDSALYLCASSSPPGVSYEQYFGPGTRLTVT.

The rearrangement uses TRBV10-3 and TRBJ2-2; 8 bases align to TRBD2. This CDR3 has 14 amino acids. CDR1 and CDR2 from the germline V gene are ENHRY and SYGVKD. The trim removed 7 bases at V and 0 bases at J, leaving 1 base unmatched. CDR3 sequence reads: CAINGGANTGELFF. DNA for the CDR3: TGTGCCATCAACGGGGGGGCGAACACCGGGGAGCTGTTTTTT.

V and J are TRBV11-2 and TRBJ2-7; 10 bases are shared with TRBD2. V lost 3 bases to trimming and J lost 1 base; unmatched junction nucleotides: 0. There are 14 residues in the CDR3. In germline, CDR1 is SGHAT, CDR2 FQNNGV. CDR3 loop: CASSLTSGSYEQYF. The CDR3 nucleotides read TGTGCCAGCAGCTTGACTAGCGGGTCCTACGAGCAGTACTTC.

The chain carries TRBV7-2 and TRBJ2-7; no clear D. V was clipped by 5 bases and J by 0 bases, with 17 bases between them. CDR1 is SGHTA, CDR2 FQGNSA, per germline. The length of the CDR3 is 16 residues. For the CDR3, the DNA is TGTGCCAGCAGCCCTCCTAACCTGCGAAGCTCCTACGAGCAGTACTTC. Amino acid sequence: CASSPPNLRSSYEQYF.

The chain is built from TRBV27 and TRBJ2-7; tentatively, D is TRBD2 (6 bases). This CDR3 has 13 amino acids. Germline-derived CDR1 and CDR2 are MNHEY and SMNVEV (reference sequence). V dropped 6 bases and J dropped 3 bases, with 12 bases sitting between them. As DNA, the CDR3 is TGTGCCAGCAGACCTAGCGCGGGCTACGAGCAGTACTTC. It codes for CASRPSAGYEQYF.

This CDR3 reads CAWSSSYEQYF. CDR3 sequence (DNA): TGTGCCTGGAGTTCGTCCTACGAGCAGTACTTC. The chain carries TRBV30 and TRBJ2-7; D ambiguous. The V end lost 2 bases, the J end lost 1 base, and 3 bases lay between the germline ends. The germline V gene has CDR1 GTSNPN and CDR2 SVGIG (reference sequence). This CDR3 has 11 residues.

J is TRBJ2-7 and V is TRBV29-1; D may be TRBD1 (5 bases). The CDR3 totals 14 residues. The ends were cut back, 4 bases at V and 0 bases at J, with 13 bases in the middle. Germline loops: CDR1 SQVTM, CDR2 ANQGSEA. CDR3 loop: CSVATQVISYEQYF. CDR3 in DNA: TGCAGCGTTGCGACACAGGTGATCTCCTACGAGCAGTACTTC.

A few counts support this clone. V usage is TRBV29-1 and J usage is TRBJ1-2; TRBD1 matches at 7 bases. CDR1 and CDR2 from the germline V gene are SQVTM and ANQGSEA. CDR3 size: 11 residues. Unmatched junction bases numbered 4, after V lost 4 bases and J lost 8 bases. The CDR3 loop is CSVGQGSGYTF. The CDR3 region has the DNA TGCAGCGTTGGACAGGGTAGCGGCTACACCTTC.

The chain has TRBV11-3 and TRBJ2-7, with 15 bases lining up with TRBD2. CDR1 is SGHNT and CDR2 is YENEEA in the germline V gene. The CDR3 sequence is 18 residues long. With 5 bases clipped from V and 3 bases from J, the junction kept 11 bases outside the gene matches. CDR3 amino acids: CASSRFGTSGRIIYEQYF. In nucleotides, the CDR3 is TGTGCCAGCAGCCGCTTCGGGACTAGCGGGAGGATAATCTACGAGCAGTACTTC.

This clone was counted a few times. The rearrangement links TRBV7-9 to TRBJ1-3, with TRBD1 matching over 8 bases. This CDR3 spans 14 amino acids. Germline CDR1 SEHNR, CDR2 FQNEAQ (reference sequence). Unmatched junction bases numbered 2, after V lost 5 bases and J lost 2 bases. CDR3 in amino acids: CASSPDRAGNTIYF. In DNA, the CDR3 is TGTGCCAGCAGCCCGGACAGGGCTGGAAACACCATATATTTT.

This chain joins TRBV10-3 and TRBJ1-2; no firm D call. Germline V gene data show CDR1 as ENHRY and CDR2 as SYGVKD. CDR3 length equals 15 residues. V lost 0 bases to trimming and J lost 6 bases, with 14 bases between them. The CDR3 reads CAISESSGQAHGYTF. The DNA for the CDR3 is TGTGCCATCAGTGAGTCGAGTGGGCAGGCCCATGGCTACACCTTC.

The rearrangement uses TRBV9 and TRBJ2-1; D gene ambiguous. The V end lost 3 bases, the J end lost 6 bases, and 4 bases lay between the germline ends. The CDR3 totals 11 residues. In germline, CDR1 is SGDLS, CDR2 YYNGEE. Here the CDR3 reads CASSGRNEQFF. The CDR3 nucleotides read TGTGCCAGCAGCGGTCGCAATGAGCAGTTCTTC.

The chain links TRBV7-6 to TRBJ2-1, with 9 positions matching TRBD2. Germline lookup yields CDR1 SGHVS and CDR2 FNYEAQ. Germline trimming cut 5 bases from V and 1 base from J; bases unmatched to any gene: 6. The CDR3 sequence is 16 residues long. For the CDR3, the DNA is TGTGCCAGCAGCCCTTTTGCGGGAGGGTCCTACAATGAGCAGTTCTTC. It specifies CASSPFAGGSYNEQFF.

The CDR3 DNA follows: TGTGCCTGGAGTAGACTAGCATCTTCCGAGCAGTACTTC. Its protein product is CAWSRLASSEQYF. The V and J genes are TRBV30 and TRBJ2-7, with 7 bases aligning to TRBD2. The trim removed 2 bases at V and 6 bases at J, leaving 7 bases unmatched. The CDR3 is 13 residues long. CDR1 is GTSNPN and CDR2 is SVGIG in the germline V gene (reference sequence).